This T cell receptor (beta chain) comes out of a study of shared T cell receptors in the human thymus. The CDR3 spans 15 residues. Germline V gene lookup returns CDR1 SGHRS and CDR2 YFSETQ. V shed 4 bases and J shed 6 bases, with 19 bases lying between them. Profiled with immunoSEQ multiplex PCR; TCRdb holds only in-frame clones, not every one. This table holds almost 550,000 clones, roughly 74% found once. This clone was counted once. The same sample was also studied in work on human thymus T cells. From that paper: Resections removed during corrective heart surgery provided the thymus tissue used. Apparent skewing of V and J gene usage characterized both thymic and blood repertoires.

The specimen was thymocytes. The TCR was taken from a boy less than two years old with a congenital heart defect. This chain connects TRBV5-1 to TRBJ2-5; D is uncertain. The CDR3 protein is CASSTDSRLGKTQYF. CDR3 nucleotides: TGCGCCAGCAGCACCGACTCCCGTCTCGGAAAGACCCAGTACTTC.